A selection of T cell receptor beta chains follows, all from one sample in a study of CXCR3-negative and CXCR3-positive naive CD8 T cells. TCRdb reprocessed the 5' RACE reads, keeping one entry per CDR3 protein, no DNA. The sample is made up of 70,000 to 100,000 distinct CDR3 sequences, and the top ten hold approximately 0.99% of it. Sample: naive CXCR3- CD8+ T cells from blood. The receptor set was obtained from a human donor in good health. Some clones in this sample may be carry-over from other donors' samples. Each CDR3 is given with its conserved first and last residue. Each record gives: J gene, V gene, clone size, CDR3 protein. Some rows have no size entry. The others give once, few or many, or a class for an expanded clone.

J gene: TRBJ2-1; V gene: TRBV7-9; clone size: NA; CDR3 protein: CASSPGTSGAYNEQFF
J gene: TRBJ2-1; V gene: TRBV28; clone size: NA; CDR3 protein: CASTGDPQYNEQFF
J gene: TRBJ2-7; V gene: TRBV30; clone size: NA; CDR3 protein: CAWSFIAGPSYEQYF
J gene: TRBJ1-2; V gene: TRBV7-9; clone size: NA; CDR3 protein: CASIRGPDSYGYTF
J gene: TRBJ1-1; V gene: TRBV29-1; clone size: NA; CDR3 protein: CSVDQGSTEAFF
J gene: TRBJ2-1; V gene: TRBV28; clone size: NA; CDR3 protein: CASTTAVTYNEQFF
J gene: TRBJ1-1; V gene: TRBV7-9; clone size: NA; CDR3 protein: CASIPKEGGWRTEAFF
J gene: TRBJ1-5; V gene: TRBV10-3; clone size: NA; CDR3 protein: CAISESSKGGDQPQHF
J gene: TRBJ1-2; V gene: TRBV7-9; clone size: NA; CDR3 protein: CASSLIAPVEDASYGYTF
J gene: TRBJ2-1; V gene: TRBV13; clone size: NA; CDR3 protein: CASSSQDRTDNNEQFF
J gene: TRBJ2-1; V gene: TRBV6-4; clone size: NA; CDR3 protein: CASSALAGEVDEQFF
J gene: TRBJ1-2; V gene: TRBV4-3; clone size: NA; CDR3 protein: CASSQEAHPVQGRNYGYTF
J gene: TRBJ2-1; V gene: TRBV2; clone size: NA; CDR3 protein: CASRVGSGRSFGNEQFF
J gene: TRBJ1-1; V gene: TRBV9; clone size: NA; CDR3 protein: CASSPGGLSGEAFF
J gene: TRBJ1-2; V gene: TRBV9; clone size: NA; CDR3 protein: CASSDSYYGYTF
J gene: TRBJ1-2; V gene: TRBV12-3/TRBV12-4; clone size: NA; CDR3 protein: CASRPPLGTEDFNYGYTF
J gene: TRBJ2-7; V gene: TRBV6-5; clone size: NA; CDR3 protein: CASSYSTSEGGTGSYEQYF
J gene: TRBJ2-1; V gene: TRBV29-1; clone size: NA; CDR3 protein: CSVSGTGGAYNEQFF
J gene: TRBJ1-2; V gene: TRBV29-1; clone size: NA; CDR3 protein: CSVGTGVVYTF
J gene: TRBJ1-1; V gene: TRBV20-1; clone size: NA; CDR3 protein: CSARVSGIVTEAFF
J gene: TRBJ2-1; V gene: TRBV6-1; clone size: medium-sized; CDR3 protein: CASSYEEDRVWIGQFF
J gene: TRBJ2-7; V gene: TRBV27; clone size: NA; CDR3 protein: CASSLKGPERYEQYF
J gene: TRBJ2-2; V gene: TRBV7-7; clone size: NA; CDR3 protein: CASSPAGLAGATGELFF
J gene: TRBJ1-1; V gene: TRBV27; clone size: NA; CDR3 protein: CASSHPAGADTEAFF
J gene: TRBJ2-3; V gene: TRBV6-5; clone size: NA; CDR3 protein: CASSYSPPGQAGGTQYF